This TCR beta chain comes out of a study of blood T cell repertoires in COVID-19. Across the whole study: Samples taken during acute and convalescent COVID-19 were collected in the United States, Italy and Spain. T cells, B-cell-depleted T cells, or PBMCs supplied cDNA or gDNA.

Participants were placed into cohorts based on the clinical history they reported. This CDR3 region has 15 residues. Germline V gives CDR1 KGHSH, CDR2 LQKENI. V lost 6 bases and J lost 2, with 14 bases in between. Per the original methods: Estimated nucleated cell counts came from reference gene primer amplification. The protocol was immunoSEQ multiplex PCR, while the TCRdb copy is restricted to in-frame clones and leaves out a portion. V and J calls and clone size follow that table, whereas D and trimming were derived from the DNA. The data show about 280,000 clones, with approximately 88% seen just once and 6% held by the top ten.

The sample taken for sequencing was PBMCs or T cells enriched from blood (not recorded which). This chain links TRBV18 with TRBJ1-5, with D uncertain. The clonotype originates from a woman between 40 and 50 years old who had recovered from COVID-19. CDR3 nucleotides: TGTGCCAGCTCCCCCGACATGGCCGGCAATCAGCCCCAGCATTTT. Its protein product is CASSPDMAGNQPQHF.